Sequencing of this TCR beta chain was carried out in a study of control samples from healthy donors and cancer patients. The table came from immunoSEQ multiplex PCR; TCRdb's copy has only in-frame clones and leaves some out. Counted here are 350,000 to 450,000 clones, around 90% occurring once; the ten biggest clones make up 5.5% to 7.5%. CDR1 is SGHAT, CDR2 FQNNGV, per germline. The CDR3 is 15 amino acids. Trimming stripped 3 bases from V and 5 bases from J, with 16 bases between. The chain joins TRBV11-2 to TRBJ2-5; D is possibly TRBD2 (6 bases). The specimen sequenced was PBMCs. The receptor was derived from a man aged 35 to 55 with head and neck cancer. The CDR3 is CASSLVTRGRETQYF. The CDR3 nucleotides read TGTGCCAGCAGCTTGGTAACGCGGGGTAGGGAGACCCAGTACTTC.